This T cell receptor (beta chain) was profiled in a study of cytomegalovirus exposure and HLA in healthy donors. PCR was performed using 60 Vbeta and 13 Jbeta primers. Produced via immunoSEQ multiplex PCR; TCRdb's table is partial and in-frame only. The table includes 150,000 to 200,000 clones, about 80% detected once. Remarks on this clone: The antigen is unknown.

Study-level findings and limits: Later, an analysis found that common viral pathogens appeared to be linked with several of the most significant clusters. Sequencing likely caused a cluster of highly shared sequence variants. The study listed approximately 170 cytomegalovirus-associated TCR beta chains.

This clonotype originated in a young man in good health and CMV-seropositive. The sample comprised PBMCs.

CDR3 sequence (DNA): TGCGCCAGCAGCTTGGATGGGACTAGTTTCGGCGAGCAGTACTTC. It encodes CASSLDGTSFGEQYF. The chain recombines TRBV5-1 with TRBJ2-7; 8 bases agree with TRBD2. With 0 bases clipped from V and 6 bases from J, the junction kept 8 bases outside the gene matches. The CDR3 consists of 15 residues. CDR1 and CDR2 (germline): SGHRS, YFSETQ.